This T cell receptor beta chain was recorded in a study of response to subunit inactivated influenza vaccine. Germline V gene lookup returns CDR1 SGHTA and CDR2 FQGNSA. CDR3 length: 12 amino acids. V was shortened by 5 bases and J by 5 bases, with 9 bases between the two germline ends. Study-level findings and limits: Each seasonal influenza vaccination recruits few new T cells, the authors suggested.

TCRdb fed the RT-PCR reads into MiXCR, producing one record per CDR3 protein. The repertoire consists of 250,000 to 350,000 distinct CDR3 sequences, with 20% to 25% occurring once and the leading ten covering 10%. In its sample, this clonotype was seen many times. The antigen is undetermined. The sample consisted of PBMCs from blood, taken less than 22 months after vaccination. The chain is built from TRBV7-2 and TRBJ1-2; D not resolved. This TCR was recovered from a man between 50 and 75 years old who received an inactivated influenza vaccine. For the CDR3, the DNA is TGTGCCAGCAGCCTGGGGATGTATGGCTACACCTTC. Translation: CASSLGMYGYTF.